Listed below are T cell receptor beta chains from one sample, sequenced in a study of CD8+CD57+ T cells in acquired aplastic anemia. TCRdb fed the reads into MiXCR, producing one record per CDR3 protein. The table shows about 190,000 distinct CDR3 sequences, with 64% occurring only once. What was sequenced was sorted CD4+, CD8+, or CD8+CD57+ T cells (not recorded which) from PBMCs. The receptor source for this set is a human donor with severe aplastic anemia or a healthy control (not recorded which). CDR3s include the opening cysteine and the closing phenylalanine or tryptophan. Fields, in order: V gene, J gene, clone size, CDR3 protein. Expanded clones get a size class; other rows say once, few or many, or leave the size out.

>TRBV6-2/TRBV6-3|TRBJ2-7|-
CASSYHGKSYEQYF
>TRBV29-1|TRBJ2-5|-
CSVRRGRGETQYF
>TRBV29-1|TRBJ2-5|-
CSVRVGGETQYF
>TRBV24-1|TRBJ2-7|few
CATSDGGQPYEQYF
>TRBV9|TRBJ1-2|many
CASSVTGAGDYGYTF
>TRBV7-9|TRBJ2-7|-
CASSASGGIYEQYF
>TRBV10-1|TRBJ2-1|-
CASSLLAGPYNEQFF
>TRBV6-1|TRBJ1-2|-
CASSYTRGQFDGYTF
>TRBV5-1|TRBJ2-7|-
CASSFWQGMTYEQYF
>TRBV7-9|TRBJ2-7|-
CASSPSQGNSHYEQYF
>TRBV12-3/TRBV12-4|TRBJ1-2|-
CASSTGGAHYGYTF
>TRBV5-1|TRBJ1-2|-
CASSLPWEDGYTF
>TRBV2|TRBJ1-2|-
CASSSPNYGYTF
>TRBV12-5|TRBJ2-5|-
CASSPDGTSQYF
>TRBV27|TRBJ2-5|-
CASSSDLGETQYF
>TRBV25-1|TRBJ2-1|few
CASRPGTELEQFF
>TRBV20-1|TRBJ2-2|few
CSARALTSGLNTGELFF
>TRBV29-1|TRBJ1-2|once
CSQEAGQGGYTF
>TRBV6-5|TRBJ1-1|-
CASISGGVRTEAFF
>TRBV29-1|TRBJ2-2|-
CSVVRNGELFF
>TRBV14|TRBJ1-1|-
CASSLQGGIEAFF
>TRBV12-3/TRBV12-4|TRBJ2-3|many
CASTPGAGEATLTGTDTQYF
>TRBV19|TRBJ2-7|-
CASSIDWSAGGSYEQYF
>TRBV9|TRBJ1-2|-
CASSVLSGGGYTF
>TRBV11-2|TRBJ1-2|many
CASSLTTGGTYGYTF
>TRBV12-3/TRBV12-4|TRBJ2-7|few
CASSSTPLHEQYF
>TRBV9|TRBJ1-1|-
CASSIGGGNTEAFF
>TRBV9|TRBJ2-7|-
CASSVGGSEGEQYF
>TRBV15|TRBJ1-1|-
CATSRDRGVAFF
>TRBV9|TRBJ2-3|few
CASSVVWGAGDTQYF
>TRBV4-2|TRBJ1-5|-
CASSQEGSGTQHF
>TRBV2|TRBJ2-7|-
CASRTGYAGEQYF
>TRBV7-9|TRBJ1-6|-
CASWDRGYNSPLHF
>TRBV7-9|TRBJ2-1|-
CASSLVPASGPGTVNEQFF
>TRBV5-1|TRBJ2-3|-
CASSQELGDTQYF
>TRBV2|TRBJ1-6|-
CASSRRPTVGQMGNSPLHF
>TRBV20-1|-|-
CSARESLGGDGLYEQYF
>TRBV5-1|TRBJ2-3|-
CASTTTLGTVTDTQYF
>TRBV9|TRBJ1-1|-
CASSVVPQGRLDTEAFF
>TRBV24-1|TRBJ2-7|-
CATSDRGTGVFGEQYF
>TRBV10-3|TRBJ1-1|-
CAISDQGRSTEAFF
>TRBV7-6|TRBJ1-4|few
CASSPRGTNEKLFF
>TRBV2|TRBJ1-4|many
CASSEARVHNEKLFF
>TRBV6-5|TRBJ2-3|many
CASTPRPSDTQYF
>TRBV2|TRBJ2-7|-
CASSEQGSPEQYF
>TRBV7-9|TRBJ2-7|-
CASTWGQRYEQYF
>TRBV2|TRBJ1-5|-
CASSVFSNQPQHF
>TRBV20-1|TRBJ1-1|once
CSARDPFRGTEAFF
>TRBV9|TRBJ2-1|-
CASSVASQGSSYNEQFF
>TRBV20-1|TRBJ1-1|-
CSAKPMTGTNTEAFF
>TRBV2|TRBJ1-1|-
CASSEAPDRRGPPFF
>TRBV12-3/TRBV12-4|TRBJ2-7|-
CASSATGQGPYEQYF
>TRBV20-1|TRBJ2-7|-
CSATDNSYEQYF
>TRBV7-2|TRBJ2-2|-
CASSRDAPGELFF
>TRBV20-1|TRBJ2-3|-
CSGGGGLNTQYF
>TRBV24-1|TRBJ1-1|once
CATSDTPPRNTEAFF
>TRBV4-1|TRBJ1-5|-
CASSFRQSNQPQHF